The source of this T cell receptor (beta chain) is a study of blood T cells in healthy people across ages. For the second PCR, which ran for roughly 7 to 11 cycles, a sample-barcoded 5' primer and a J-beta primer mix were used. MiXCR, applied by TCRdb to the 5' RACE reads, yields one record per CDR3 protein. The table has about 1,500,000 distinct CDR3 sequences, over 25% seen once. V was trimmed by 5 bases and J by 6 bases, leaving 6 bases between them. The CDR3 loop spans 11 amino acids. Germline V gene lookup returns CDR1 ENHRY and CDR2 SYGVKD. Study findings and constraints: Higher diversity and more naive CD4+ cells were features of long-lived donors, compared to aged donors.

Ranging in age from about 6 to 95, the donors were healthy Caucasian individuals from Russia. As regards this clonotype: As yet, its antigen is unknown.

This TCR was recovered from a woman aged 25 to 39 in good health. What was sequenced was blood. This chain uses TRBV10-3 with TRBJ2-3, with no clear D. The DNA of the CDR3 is TGTGCCATCAGTTCCATGGATACGCAGTATTTT. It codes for CAISSMDTQYF.